The 7 T cell receptor beta chains reported below all come from one sample, sequenced in a study of cytomegalovirus exposure and HLA in healthy donors (TCRdb year 2017). The library was built by means of the immunoSEQ multiplex PCR assay. The multiplex PCR relied on a mix of 60 forward primers for TCR Vbeta segments and 13 reverse primers for TCR Jbeta segments. The table was pulled from immuneACCESS by TCRdb, which kept in-frame rearrangements only. Such tables lose some clones; where checked, under half of the loss comes from unresolved V genes, and the rest has no known cause. The table for this sample lists 100,000 or so clones; under 80% of them were counted only once. The ten largest clones take up approximately 8.6% of the sample. The specimen was PBMCs. These TCRs come from a woman aged 40 to 50 in good health and CMV-seropositive.

This rearrangement joins TRBV5-5 to TRBJ2-5; 8 bases are a match to TRBD1. CDR1 SGHKS and CDR2 YYEKEE come from the germline V gene (reference sequence). The CDR3 is made up of 15 amino acids. The trim removed 2 bases at V and 6 bases at J, leaving 9 bases unmatched. CDR3 bases: TGTGCCAGCAGCTTAGGTTCAGGGGGCGGCAAGACCCAGTACTTC. It encodes CASSLGSGGGKTQYF.

This clone has more than one count but fewer than ten. Other DNA sequences in this sample translate to the same CDR3. The chain has TRBV15 and TRBJ2-7; D call uncertain. The CDR3 totals 13 residues. Germline assignment: CDR1 LNHNV and CDR2 YYDKDF (reference sequence). V lost 1 base, J lost 0 bases, and 4 bases lay in between. CDR3 loop: CATSRGHSYEQYF. The CDR3 DNA is TGTGCCACCAGCAGAGGTCACTCCTACGAGCAGTACTTC. The entire variable domain, with the rest obtained from reference TRBV15 and TRBJ2-7, is as follows: DAMVIQNPRYQVTQFGKPVTLSCSQTLNHNVMYWYQQKSSQAPKLLFHYYDKDFNNEADTPDNFQSRRPNTSFCFLDIRSPGLGDTAMYLCATSRGHSYEQYFGPGTRLTVT.

This clone was recorded once. The chain joins TRBV14 to TRBJ1-4; 7 bases line up with TRBD1. From germline, CDR1 is SGHDN and CDR2 FVKESK. The CDR3 is made up of 13 amino acids. With 9 bases clipped from V and 10 bases from J, the junction kept 11 bases outside the gene matches. The CDR3: CASAPGQFGKLFF. DNA for the CDR3: TGTGCCAGTGCCCCGGGACAGTTTGGAAAACTGTTTTTT.

The genes are TRBV11-3 and TRBJ2-1; 8 positions match TRBD2. The CDR3 contains 15 residues. Germline lookup yields CDR1 SGHNT and CDR2 YENEEA. The V segment lost 5 bases and the J segment 4 bases; nucleotides outside the gene matches: 7. CDR3 in amino acids: CASSTTSGQYNEQFF. The CDR3 nucleotides are TGTGCCAGCAGCACTACTAGCGGACAGTACAATGAGCAGTTCTTC.

This clone was counted only a few times. The chain uses TRBV2 and TRBJ2-7, with D possibly matching TRBD1 (6 bases). Germline V gene lookup returns CDR1 SNHLY and CDR2 FYNNEI. V gave up 5 bases and J gave up 4 bases, with 9 bases separating them. The CDR3 sequence is 12 residues long. The CDR3 protein is CASSSQGYEQYF. CDR3 DNA: TGTGCCAGCAGTTCGCAGGGGTACGAGCAGTACTTC.

This clone was seen a single time. A read error may account for a junction end that differs from germline. The rearrangement joins TRBV7-9 to TRBJ1-2; TRBD1 matches 8 bases. CDR3 length equals 13 residues. Germline V gives CDR1 SEHNR, CDR2 FQNEAQ (reference sequence). The CDR3 coding sequence is TGTTCCAGCAGCTTCGACAGGGGAGGCGGCTACACCTTC. This sequence encodes CSSSFDRGGGYTF.

V gene TRBV5-1 combines with J gene TRBJ1-2, with 7 bases lining up with TRBD1. The germline CDR1 and CDR2 sequences are SGHRS and YFSETQ. V dropped 4 bases and J dropped 8; count of bases not matched to a gene: 8. The CDR3 covers 13 residues. CDR3 residues: CASSQRQGDGYTF. The CDR3 bases are TGCGCCAGCAGCCAGAGACAGGGCGACGGCTACACCTTC.